These T cell receptor beta chains were read from a single sample in a study of cytomegalovirus exposure and HLA in healthy donors. This table comes from immunoSEQ multiplex PCR, and its TCRdb copy is limited to in-frame clones, with some not included. The sample yields around 160,000 clones, about 90% seen once. Sequencing input: PBMCs. These receptors originate from a woman under 30 in good health and CMV-seropositive. Both conserved end residues are part of each CDR3. D genes are given only for firm matches. Some rows mark clone size as missing; the rest say once, few, many or name a class of expanded clone.

v_gene: TRBV18; d_gene: .; abundance: .; j_gene: TRBJ2-1; CDR3nt: TGTGCCAGCTCACCCCGGACAGGGAGGGATAGGGGTGAGCAGTTCTTC; CDR3aa: CASSPRTGRDRGEQFF
v_gene: TRBV28; d_gene: TRBD1; abundance: .; j_gene: TRBJ1-4; CDR3nt: TGTGCCAGCAGGGCCGGGACAGGGGCAACTAATGAAAAACTGTTTTTT; CDR3aa: CASRAGTGATNEKLFF
v_gene: TRBV5-4; d_gene: TRBD1; abundance: .; j_gene: TRBJ2-3; CDR3nt: TGTGCCAGCAGCGCCGGACAGGGAGATAGCACAGATACGCAGTATTTT; CDR3aa: CASSAGQGDSTDTQYF
v_gene: TRBV7-9; d_gene: .; abundance: .; j_gene: TRBJ2-5; CDR3nt: TGTGCCAGCAGCTTATCCCAGGGGTACGTAGGAGAGACCCAGTACTTC; CDR3aa: CASSLSQGYVGETQYF
v_gene: TRBV7-3; d_gene: TRBD2; abundance: .; j_gene: TRBJ2-1; CDR3nt: TGTGCCAGCAGCTTAGGGGACTACCCCAGCCCTTTGAACAATGAGCAGTTCTTC; CDR3aa: CASSLGDYPSPLNNEQFF
v_gene: TRBV7-9; d_gene: .; abundance: .; j_gene: TRBJ2-7; CDR3nt: TGTGCCAGCAGCTTTGGAGGGGCGGACGAGCAGTACTTC; CDR3aa: CASSFGGADEQYF
v_gene: TRBV14; d_gene: .; abundance: .; j_gene: TRBJ2-7; CDR3nt: TGTGCCAGCAGCCAAGGCAGGGACGAGCAGTACTTC; CDR3aa: CASSQGRDEQYF
v_gene: TRBV5-8; d_gene: TRBD1; abundance: .; j_gene: TRBJ2-7; CDR3nt: TGTGCCAGCAGCCCTCGGACAGGAACCTACGAGCAGTACTTC; CDR3aa: CASSPRTGTYEQYF
v_gene: TRBV27; d_gene: TRBD1; abundance: .; j_gene: TRBJ1-1; CDR3nt: TGTGCCAGCAGCCACAGGGGGCCGGCAATGAACACTGAAGCTTTCTTT; CDR3aa: CASSHRGPAMNTEAFF
v_gene: TRBV9; d_gene: .; abundance: .; j_gene: TRBJ1-1; CDR3nt: TGTGCCAGCAGCGTAGACAGCCAGAACACTGAAGCTTTCTTT; CDR3aa: CASSVDSQNTEAFF
v_gene: TRBV5-1; d_gene: TRBD2; abundance: .; j_gene: TRBJ2-7; CDR3nt: TGCGCCAGCAGCCCCCCGGGGGGCTACGAGCAGTACTTC; CDR3aa: CASSPPGGYEQYF
v_gene: TRBV7-9; d_gene: .; abundance: .; j_gene: TRBJ1-5; CDR3nt: TGTGCCAGCACGAGAGAGGGCGTCCCCCAGCATTTT; CDR3aa: CASTREGVPQHF
v_gene: TRBV5-1; d_gene: TRBD1; abundance: .; j_gene: TRBJ1-1; CDR3nt: TGCGCCAGCAGCTTGTTTCAGGGGGCCATGAACACTGAAGCTTTCTTT; CDR3aa: CASSLFQGAMNTEAFF
v_gene: TRBV27; d_gene: TRBD2; abundance: .; j_gene: TRBJ2-3; CDR3nt: TGTGCCAGCGTAGCGGGAGGCACAGATACGCAGTATTTT; CDR3aa: CASVAGGTDTQYF
v_gene: TRBV2; d_gene: TRBD1; abundance: few; j_gene: TRBJ1-4; CDR3nt: TGTGCCAGCAGTGGGACAGGAACACCTAATGAAAAACTGTTTTTT; CDR3aa: CASSGTGTPNEKLFF
v_gene: TRBV2; d_gene: TRBD1; abundance: .; j_gene: TRBJ1-2; CDR3nt: TGTGCCAGCAGCGGGGGACAGTTCTATGGCTACACCTTC; CDR3aa: CASSGGQFYGYTF
v_gene: TRBV2; d_gene: TRBD1; abundance: few; j_gene: TRBJ1-6; CDR3nt: TGTGCCAGCAGAATGGACAGGGGTGGGAATTCACCCCTCCACTTT; CDR3aa: CASRMDRGGNSPLHF
v_gene: TRBV12-5; d_gene: TRBD2; abundance: .; j_gene: TRBJ2-1; CDR3nt: TGTGCTTCAGGCCCCTTTCTAGCGGGGGAACACAATGAGCAGTTCTTC; CDR3aa: CASGPFLAGEHNEQFF
v_gene: TRBV11-2; d_gene: .; abundance: .; j_gene: TRBJ2-4; CDR3nt: TGTGCCAGCAGTCCTATCATAGCCAAAAACATTCAGTACTTC; CDR3aa: CASSPIIAKNIQYF
v_gene: TRBV21-1; d_gene: .; abundance: .; j_gene: TRBJ2-1; CDR3nt: TGTGCCAGCAGCAAAGTGCCAGGGCCTGAGCAGTTCTTC; CDR3aa: CASSKVPGPEQFF
v_gene: TRBV7-2; d_gene: .; abundance: .; j_gene: TRBJ2-1; CDR3nt: TGTGCCAGCAGCTCCCGGGAGTCGGTCAATGAGCAGTTCTTC; CDR3aa: CASSSRESVNEQFF
v_gene: TRBV4-3; d_gene: TRBD2; abundance: .; j_gene: TRBJ2-1; CDR3nt: TGCGCCAGCAGCCAAGATCCGGGACTAGCGGGAGGGCAAAGTGAGCAGTTCTTC; CDR3aa: CASSQDPGLAGGQSEQFF
v_gene: TRBV30; d_gene: TRBD2; abundance: .; j_gene: TRBJ2-5; CDR3nt: TGTGCCTGGAAAGTATGGACTAGCGGGGGGGGTGTGGAGACCCAGTACTTC; CDR3aa: CAWKVWTSGGGVETQYF
v_gene: TRBV4-1; d_gene: .; abundance: .; j_gene: TRBJ1-4; CDR3nt: TGCGCCAGCAGCCAAGTGGGCCTTGGAGAAAAACTGTTTTTT; CDR3aa: CASSQVGLGEKLFF
v_gene: TRBV7-9; d_gene: .; abundance: .; j_gene: TRBJ2-2; CDR3nt: TGTGCCAGCAGGGTTGCGACAATTAACACCGGGGAGCTGTTTTTT; CDR3aa: CASRVATINTGELFF
v_gene: TRBV10-1; d_gene: .; abundance: .; j_gene: TRBJ2-3; CDR3nt: TGCGCCAGCACCGACCTGCGGTCCGATACGCAGTATTTT; CDR3aa: CASTDLRSDTQYF
v_gene: TRBV5-1; d_gene: TRBD2; abundance: .; j_gene: TRBJ2-1; CDR3nt: TGCGCCAGCAGCTCCCCTACGACTAGCGGGGGGGTCTACAATGAGCAGTTCTTC; CDR3aa: CASSSPTTSGGVYNEQFF
v_gene: TRBV2; d_gene: TRBD1; abundance: .; j_gene: TRBJ2-1; CDR3nt: TGTGCCAGCAGTACAGGGGGCTGGGACAATGAGCAGTTCTTC; CDR3aa: CASSTGGWDNEQFF
v_gene: TRBV11-2; d_gene: TRBD2; abundance: once; j_gene: TRBJ2-4; CDR3nt: TGTGCCAGCAGCTTAGTAGCGGGAAATCCCCAACCCATTCAGTACTTC; CDR3aa: CASSLVAGNPQPIQYF
v_gene: TRBV7-2; d_gene: TRBD1; abundance: .; j_gene: TRBJ2-5; CDR3nt: TGTGCCAGCAGCTCGGACAGGGGGGCAGAGACCCAGTACTTC; CDR3aa: CASSSDRGAETQYF
v_gene: TRBV7-2; d_gene: TRBD2; abundance: .; j_gene: TRBJ2-1; CDR3nt: TGTGCCAGCAGCCTAACGGGACTAGCGGGAGAGGTCGCCTACAATGAGCAGTTCTTC; CDR3aa: CASSLTGLAGEVAYNEQFF
v_gene: TRBV6-5; d_gene: .; abundance: .; j_gene: TRBJ1-1; CDR3nt: TGTGCCAGCACCTTTGAAAAGGGGTCAGAGGCTTTCTTT; CDR3aa: CASTFEKGSEAFF
v_gene: TRBV30; d_gene: .; abundance: .; j_gene: TRBJ2-7; CDR3nt: TGTGCCTGGAGGTCGGGGATTTACGAGCAGTACTTC; CDR3aa: CAWRSGIYEQYF
v_gene: TRBV5-1; d_gene: TRBD1; abundance: once; j_gene: TRBJ2-5; CDR3nt: TGCGCCAGCAGCCGACTGCCACTACAGGGGCGGGAGACCCAGTACTTC; CDR3aa: CASSRLPLQGRETQYF
v_gene: TRBV9; d_gene: .; abundance: .; j_gene: TRBJ2-1; CDR3nt: TGTGCCAGCAGCGTAGCAGGCAGGGGCGAGCAGTTCTTC; CDR3aa: CASSVAGRGEQFF
v_gene: TRBV6-6; d_gene: TRBD1; abundance: .; j_gene: TRBJ2-1; CDR3nt: TGTGCCAGCAGACGGGGACAGCCAGCTTACAATGAGCAGTTCTTC; CDR3aa: CASRRGQPAYNEQFF
v_gene: TRBV30; d_gene: .; abundance: .; j_gene: TRBJ1-6; CDR3nt: TGTGCCTGGTGCTCCTTGGGGGGTCGGCCACCCCTCCACTTT; CDR3aa: CAWCSLGGRPPLHF
v_gene: TRBV15; d_gene: TRBD1; abundance: .; j_gene: TRBJ1-1; CDR3nt: TGTGCCACCAGCAGAGCCGACAGGGGGTTGACGAACACTGAAGCTTTCTTT; CDR3aa: CATSRADRGLTNTEAFF
v_gene: TRBV28; d_gene: TRBD2; abundance: .; j_gene: TRBJ2-1; CDR3nt: TGTGCCAGCAGGTTAGCGGGACCGACCTTCAATGAGCAGTTCTTC; CDR3aa: CASRLAGPTFNEQFF
v_gene: TRBV7-6; d_gene: .; abundance: .; j_gene: TRBJ1-2; CDR3nt: TGTGCCAGCAGCTCAACAGGATACGGCTACACCTTC; CDR3aa: CASSSTGYGYTF
v_gene: TRBV7-6; d_gene: TRBD1; abundance: .; j_gene: TRBJ2-7; CDR3nt: TGTGCCAGCAGCTTAGAGGACAGGGGAGCCTACGAGCAGTACTTC; CDR3aa: CASSLEDRGAYEQYF
v_gene: TRBV29-1; d_gene: .; abundance: once; j_gene: TRBJ1-4; CDR3nt: TGCAGCGTTGAAGTCGGGCAGGGGAAACTGTTTTTT; CDR3aa: CSVEVGQGKLFF
v_gene: TRBV6-6; d_gene: TRBD1; abundance: once; j_gene: TRBJ1-1; CDR3nt: TGTGCCAGCAGAGACAGGGGGGGGAACACTGAAGCTTTCTTT; CDR3aa: CASRDRGGNTEAFF
v_gene: TRBV29-1; d_gene: TRBD1; abundance: .; j_gene: TRBJ1-2; CDR3nt: TGCAGCGTTGGGGCAGGGGGCACCTATGGCTACACCTTC; CDR3aa: CSVGAGGTYGYTF
v_gene: TRBV6-5; d_gene: .; abundance: .; j_gene: TRBJ1-4; CDR3nt: TGTGCCAGCAGTTACTCGAGAAGGGGCGTGGAAAAACTGTTTTTT; CDR3aa: CASSYSRRGVEKLFF
v_gene: TRBV28; d_gene: TRBD1; abundance: .; j_gene: TRBJ2-5; CDR3nt: TGTGCCAGCAGTTATACAGGGGGCAGAGGGACCCAGTACTTC; CDR3aa: CASSYTGGRGTQYF
v_gene: TRBV6-5; d_gene: .; abundance: .; j_gene: TRBJ1-3; CDR3nt: TGTGCCAGCAGAAGGACAGCCTCTGGAAACACCATATATTTT; CDR3aa: CASRRTASGNTIYF
v_gene: TRBV20-1; d_gene: TRBD2; abundance: once; j_gene: TRBJ2-7; CDR3nt: TGCAGTGCTCAGCGGGGAGTCGAGCAGTACTTC; CDR3aa: CSAQRGVEQYF
v_gene: TRBV19; d_gene: .; abundance: .; j_gene: TRBJ2-3; CDR3nt: TGTGCCAGCTCCTTTCGCACAGATACGCAGTATTTT; CDR3aa: CASSFRTDTQYF
v_gene: TRBV6-5; d_gene: TRBD1; abundance: .; j_gene: TRBJ1-3; CDR3nt: TGTGCCAGCAGTTACCGACAGGGTGGAAACACCATATATTTT; CDR3aa: CASSYRQGGNTIYF
v_gene: TRBV19; d_gene: .; abundance: .; j_gene: TRBJ2-7; CDR3nt: TGTGCCAGTAGTTGGACTACCTCCTACGAGCAGTACTTC; CDR3aa: CASSWTTSYEQYF
v_gene: TRBV2; d_gene: .; abundance: .; j_gene: TRBJ1-3; CDR3nt: TGTGCCAGCAGAAGGGACAACTCTGGAAACACCATATATTTT; CDR3aa: CASRRDNSGNTIYF
v_gene: TRBV4-3; d_gene: TRBD2; abundance: .; j_gene: TRBJ2-1; CDR3nt: TGCGCCAGCAGCTCCTCAGTAGCGGGGAATGAGCAGTTCTTC; CDR3aa: CASSSSVAGNEQFF
v_gene: TRBV30; d_gene: TRBD1; abundance: few; j_gene: TRBJ2-5; CDR3nt: TGTGCCTGGAGTGTACGGGACAGGGAAGAGACCCAGTACTTC; CDR3aa: CAWSVRDREETQYF
v_gene: TRBV28; d_gene: .; abundance: .; j_gene: TRBJ1-1; CDR3nt: TGTGCCAGCAGTCCCGATTTCGGGGGGCCGGTGAACACTGAAGCTTTCTTT; CDR3aa: CASSPDFGGPVNTEAFF